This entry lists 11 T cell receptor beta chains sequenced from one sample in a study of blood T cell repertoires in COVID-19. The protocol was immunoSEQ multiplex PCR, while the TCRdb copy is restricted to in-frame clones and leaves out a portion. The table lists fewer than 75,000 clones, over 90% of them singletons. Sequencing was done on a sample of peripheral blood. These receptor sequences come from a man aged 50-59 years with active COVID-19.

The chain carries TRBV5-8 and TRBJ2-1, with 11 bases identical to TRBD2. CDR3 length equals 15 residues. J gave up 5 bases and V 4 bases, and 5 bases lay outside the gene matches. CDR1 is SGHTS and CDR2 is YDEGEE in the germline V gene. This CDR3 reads CASSAGLADNNEQFF. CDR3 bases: TGTGCCAGCAGCGCGGGACTAGCGGATAACAATGAGCAGTTCTTC.

The DNA of the CDR3 is TGTGCCAGCAGCTTACTAGATCAAGAGACCCAGTACTTC. This codes for CASSLLDQETQYF. V and J are TRBV7-8 and TRBJ2-5; no clear D gene. V was shortened by 2 bases and J by 2 bases, with 6 bases between the two germline ends. Germline V gene sequence: CDR1 SGHVS, CDR2 FQNEAQ. This CDR3 is built from 13 residues.

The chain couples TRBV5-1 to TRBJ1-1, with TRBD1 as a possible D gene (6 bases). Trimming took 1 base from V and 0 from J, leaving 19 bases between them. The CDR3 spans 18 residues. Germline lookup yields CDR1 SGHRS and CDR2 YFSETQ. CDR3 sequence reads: CASSLQSGHRTMNTEAFF. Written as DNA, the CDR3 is TGCGCCAGCAGCTTGCAGTCGGGACACCGTACTATGAACACTGAAGCTTTCTTT.

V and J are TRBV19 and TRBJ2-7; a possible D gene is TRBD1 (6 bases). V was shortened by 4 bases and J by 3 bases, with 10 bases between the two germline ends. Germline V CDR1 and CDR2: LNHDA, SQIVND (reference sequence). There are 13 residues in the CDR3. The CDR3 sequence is CASSRDNFYEQYF. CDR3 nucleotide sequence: TGTGCCAGTAGTAGGGACAACTTCTACGAGCAGTACTTC.

Written as DNA, the CDR3 is TGTGCCACCAGGCAGTCCGGGGAGCTGTTTTTT. Residues: CATRQSGELFF. The V and J genes are TRBV24-1 and TRBJ2-2; D gene unclear. The germline V gene has CDR1 KGHDR and CDR2 SFDVKD. V lost 7 bases, J lost 6 bases, and 5 bases lay in between. The CDR3 contains 11 residues.

DNA of the CDR3: TGTGCCTGTAAACGGGGTACTGGGGCCAACGTCCTGACTTTC. It yields the protein CACKRGTGANVLTF. V gene TRBV19 combines with J gene TRBJ2-6; maybe TRBD2 (5 bases). CDR1 is LNHDA and CDR2 is SQIVND in the germline V gene (reference sequence). The V gene lost 11 bases and the J gene lost 2 bases, with 13 bases spanning the gap. This CDR3 region has 14 residues.

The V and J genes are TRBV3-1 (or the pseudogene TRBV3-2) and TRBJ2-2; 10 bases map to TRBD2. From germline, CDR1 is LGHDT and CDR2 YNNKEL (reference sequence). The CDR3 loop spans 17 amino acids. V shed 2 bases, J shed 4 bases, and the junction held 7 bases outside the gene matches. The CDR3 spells CASSQLAGVRSTGELFF. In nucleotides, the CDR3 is TGTGCCAGCAGCCAACTAGCGGGAGTTCGGAGCACCGGGGAGCTGTTTTTT.

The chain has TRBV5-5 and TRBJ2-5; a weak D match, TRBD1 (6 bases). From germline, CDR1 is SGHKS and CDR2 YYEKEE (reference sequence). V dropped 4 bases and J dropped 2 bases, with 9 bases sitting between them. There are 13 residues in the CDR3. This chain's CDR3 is CASSKTGQETQYF. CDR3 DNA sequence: TGTGCCAGCAGCAAAACAGGGCAAGAGACCCAGTACTTC.

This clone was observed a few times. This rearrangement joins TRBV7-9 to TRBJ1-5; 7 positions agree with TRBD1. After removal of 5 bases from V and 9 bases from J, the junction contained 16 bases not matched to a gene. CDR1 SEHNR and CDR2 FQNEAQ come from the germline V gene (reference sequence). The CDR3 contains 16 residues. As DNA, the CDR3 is TGTGCCAGCAGCCGGTTGGCAGGGGGTCACTCAGGGCCCCAGCATTTT. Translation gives CASSRLAGGHSGPQHF.

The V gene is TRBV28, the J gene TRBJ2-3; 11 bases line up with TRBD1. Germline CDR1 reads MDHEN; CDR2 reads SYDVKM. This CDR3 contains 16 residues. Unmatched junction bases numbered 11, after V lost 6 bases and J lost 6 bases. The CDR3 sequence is CASSQPRDRGYDTQYF. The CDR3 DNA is TGTGCCAGCAGCCAACCCCGGGACAGGGGGTACGATACGCAGTATTTT.

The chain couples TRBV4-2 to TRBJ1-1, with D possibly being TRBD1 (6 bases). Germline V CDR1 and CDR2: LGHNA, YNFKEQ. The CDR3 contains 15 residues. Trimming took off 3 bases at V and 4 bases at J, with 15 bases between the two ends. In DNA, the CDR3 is TGTGCCAGCAGCCAGACACAGGGTAGGAGCACTGAAGCTTTCTTT. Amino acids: CASSQTQGRSTEAFF.